Presented here are 14 T cell receptor beta chains from one specimen sequenced in a study of T cells in Graves' hyperthyroidism and ophthalmopathy. TCR beta CDR3 sequences were amplified from RNA transcripts. HTBI primers drove first-round RT-PCR of the TCR CDR3. One entry per CDR3 protein, called by TCRdb with MiXCR from the multiplex PCR reads. Seen here are approximately 420,000 distinct CDR3 sequences, 14% to 15% observed once, and the top ten hold around a third. The sequencing sample was made of blood. Source of these receptors: a woman under 40 with Graves' hyperthyroidism.

This clonotype was seen many times. The gene calls are TRBV20-1 and TRBJ2-2; D call uncertain. The germline V gene encodes CDR1 DFQATT and CDR2 SNEGSKA (reference sequence). This CDR3 comprises 14 residues. Trimming stripped 3 bases from V and 1 base from J, with 9 bases between. The CDR3 protein is CSASGRLNTGELFF. The CDR3 coding sequence is TGCAGTGCTAGCGGCAGATTGAACACCGGGGAGCTGTTTTTT.

At least ten counts were recorded for this clonotype. The V call is TRBV24-1, the J call TRBJ2-2; 8 bases map to TRBD1. This CDR3 has 18 residues. With 3 bases clipped from V and 3 bases from J, the junction kept 11 bases outside the gene matches. Germline CDR1 is KGHDR and CDR2 is SFDVKD. CDR3 residues: CATSDRAGDRGHTGELFF. Here the CDR3 DNA reads TGTGCCACCAGTGATCGGGCCGGTGACAGGGGCCACACCGGGGAGCTGTTTTTT.

This clonotype was counted only a few times. The CDR3 sequence: CASSRGARDKLKNIQYF. Written as DNA, the CDR3 is TGTGCCAGCAGCCGGGGGGCACGGGATAAACTAAAAAACATTCAGTACTTC. J is TRBJ2-4 and V is TRBV5-4, with D perhaps matching TRBD2 (7 bases). The CDR3 covers 17 residues. Germline V gene sequence: CDR1 SGHNT, CDR2 YYREEE (reference sequence). V gave up 4 bases and J gave up 4 bases, with 21 bases separating them. Together with reference TRBV5-4 and TRBJ2-4, the CDR3 gives the full variable domain: ETGVTQSPTHLIKTRGQQVTLRCSSQSGHNTVSWYQQALGQGPQFIFQYYREEENGRGNFPPRFSGLQFPNYSSELNVNALELDDSALYLCASSRGARDKLKNIQYFGAGTRLSVL.

J is TRBJ1-2 and V is TRBV30; no clear D gene. CDR3 length: 15 amino acids. The germline V gene has CDR1 GTSNPN and CDR2 SVGIG (reference sequence). V dropped 1 base and J dropped 8 bases, with 20 bases sitting between them. The CDR3 here is CAWSAVVDTRLGYTF. The CDR3 bases are TGTGCCTGGAGTGCCGTTGTAGACACCAGACTGGGCTACACCTTC.

The V gene is TRBV13, the J gene TRBJ2-7; D call uncertain. V was cut by 5 bases and J by 7 bases, with 9 bases left in between. The V gene's germline CDR1 is PRHDT and CDR2 FYEKMQ (reference sequence). This CDR3 spans 11 amino acids. CDR3 in DNA: TGTGCCAGCAGCCAAACGGATGAGCAGTACTTC. Translating it yields CASSQTDEQYF.

V and J are TRBV4-1 and TRBJ1-5; unclear D gene. Per the germline V gene, CDR1 is MGHRA and CDR2 is YSYEKL. CDR3 length equals 17 residues. V lost 2 bases, J lost 4 bases, and 18 bases lay in between. CDR3 sequence: CASSQRYVPVGNQPQHF. DNA for the CDR3: TGCGCCAGCAGCCAAAGATATGTGCCTGTAGGTAATCAGCCCCAGCATTTT.

There are many counts of this clonotype. CDR3 coding DNA: TGTGCCAGCTCACCATCGACAGGTACCCACGAGCAGTACTTC. Its translation: CASSPSTGTHEQYF. The chain couples TRBV18 to TRBJ2-7; TRBD1 is a possible D gene (6 bases). This CDR3 is built from 14 residues. Germline CDR1 is KGHSH and CDR2 is LQKENI. V was shortened by 2 bases and J by 5 bases, with 13 bases between the two germline ends.

This clonotype has just a few counts. The genes are TRBV20-1 and TRBJ2-3; tentative D call: TRBD2 (5 bases). The CDR3 contains 11 residues. From germline, CDR1 is DFQATT and CDR2 SNEGSKA (reference sequence). V was cut by 8 bases and J by 4 bases, with 10 bases left in between. The CDR3 coding sequence is TGCAGTAAACTAGGGCCAGATACGCAGTATTTT. Its translation: CSKLGPDTQYF.

This sequence joins TRBV5-1 and TRBJ1-1; 7 nucleotides line up with TRBD1. With 2 bases clipped from V and 7 bases from J, the junction kept 14 bases outside the gene matches. The V gene's germline CDR1 is SGHRS and CDR2 YFSETQ. The CDR3 is 16 amino acids. The CDR3 protein is CASSFIAGPSGGEAFF. CDR3 in DNA: TGCGCCAGCAGCTTCATAGCGGGTCCTTCAGGGGGTGAAGCTTTCTTT.

This clonotype was found a few times. The chain carries TRBV2 and TRBJ2-7; 9 bases are a match to TRBD1. The germline V gene encodes CDR1 SNHLY and CDR2 FYNNEI. With 7 bases clipped from V and 0 bases from J, the junction kept 4 bases outside the gene matches. The CDR3 covers 14 residues. The CDR3 DNA follows: TGTGCCAGCATCCTGACAGGGGGCTCCTACGAGCAGTACTTC. Translation: CASILTGGSYEQYF.

The table lists this clonotype with many counts. The chain employs TRBV7-9 and TRBJ2-1; D unclear. Germline CDR1 reads SEHNR; CDR2 reads FQNEAQ (reference sequence). Trimming removed 0 bases from V and 7 bases from J, with 16 bases in between. The CDR3 consists of 16 residues. The DNA for the CDR3 is TGTGCCAGCAGCTTAGCGCTTGCACCAGCGACAAATGAGCAGTTCTTC. Protein sequence: CASSLALAPATNEQFF.

This clonotype has at least ten counts. V and J are TRBV11-2 and TRBJ2-5; 16 bases map to TRBD2. Germline V gene data show CDR1 as SGHAT and CDR2 as FQNNGV. The CDR3 has 18 residues. The trim removed 5 bases at V and 5 bases at J, leaving 11 bases unmatched. In DNA form, the CDR3 reads TGTGCCAGCAGCCCCGGGACTAGCGGGAGGGCTTTCACGGAGACCCAGTACTTC. Amino acid sequence: CASSPGTSGRAFTETQYF.

This sequence joins TRBV10-3 and TRBJ2-7; TRBD1 matches 8 bases. Germline CDR1 ENHRY, CDR2 SYGVKD. V shed 0 bases and J 7 bases; nucleotides not matched to a gene: 8. The CDR3 loop spans 15 amino acids. CDR3 coding DNA: TGTGCCATCAGTGAGTCCTCGCAGGGGGCATGGGAGCAGTACTTC. Translating gives CAISESSQGAWEQYF.

The sample holds a few counts of this clonotype. This chain connects TRBV4-1 to TRBJ2-3; D remains unclear. The germline V gene has CDR1 MGHRA and CDR2 YSYEKL. Trimming left V 1 base short and J 2 bases short, with 13 bases between. This CDR3 spans 16 amino acids. The CDR3 loop reads CASSQVSQSDTDTQYF. The CDR3 nucleotides are TGCGCCAGCAGCCAAGTCTCTCAGAGCGACACAGATACGCAGTATTTT.